Listed below are T cell receptor beta chains from one sample, sequenced in a study of T cells in Graves' hyperthyroidism and ophthalmopathy. TCRdb analysed the multiplex PCR reads with MiXCR anew, one entry per CDR3 protein. The sample holds approximately 380,000 distinct CDR3 sequences, about a fifth seen once. Sequencing was performed on blood. These receptors were taken from a man between 18 and 29 years old with Graves' ophthalmopathy. CDR3s include the opening cysteine and the closing phenylalanine or tryptophan. D genes are given only for firm matches. Size is stated for part of the rows, as once, few or many counts, or as a class when the clone is expanded.

V gene,clone size,D gene,J gene,CDR3 protein,CDR3 DNA
TRBV3-1,many,NA,TRBJ2-7,CASSQGRSPSYEQYF,TGTGCCAGCAGCCAAGGGCGTTCTCCCTCCTACGAGCAGTACTTC
TRBV9,NA,NA,TRBJ2-7,CASSVGAGSSYEQYF,TGTGCCAGCAGCGTAGGGGCAGGGTCCTCCTACGAGCAGTACTTC
TRBV3-1,many,NA,TRBJ2-3,CASSQGADTDTQYF,TGTGCCAGCAGCCAAGGTGCAGATACAGATACGCAGTATTTT
TRBV7-9,NA,NA,TRBJ1-6,CASSGGRGPHSPLHF,TGTGCCAGCAGCGGGGGCAGGGGACCGCATTCACCCCTCCACTTT
TRBV5-5,NA,TRBD1,TRBJ2-4,CASSSVGTGTLAKNIQYF,TGTGCCAGCAGCTCTGTCGGGACAGGCACCCTAGCCAAAAACATTCAGTACTTC
TRBV10-3,many,NA,TRBJ2-7,CAISPGLTYEQYF,TGTGCCATCAGTCCGGGCCTCACCTACGAGCAGTACTTC
TRBV5-5,few,NA,TRBJ1-1,CASSWGRGDTEAFF,TGTGCCAGCAGCTGGGGGAGGGGGGACACTGAAGCTTTCTTT
TRBV29-1,NA,NA,TRBJ1-5,CSVRSGNQPQHF,TGCAGCGTTCGGAGCGGCAATCAGCCCCAGCATTTT
TRBV6-1,few,TRBD1,TRBJ1-2,CASSFGTGNGYTF,TGTGCCAGCAGTTTCGGGACAGGGAATGGCTACACCTTC
TRBV6-1,many,NA,TRBJ2-1,CASSLRGREQFF,TGTGCCAGCAGTTTGCGGGGGCGTGAGCAGTTCTTC
TRBV9,NA,NA,TRBJ1-4,CASSAGAGPGEKLFF,TGTGCCAGCAGCGCGGGGGCAGGGCCAGGGGAAAAACTGTTTTTT